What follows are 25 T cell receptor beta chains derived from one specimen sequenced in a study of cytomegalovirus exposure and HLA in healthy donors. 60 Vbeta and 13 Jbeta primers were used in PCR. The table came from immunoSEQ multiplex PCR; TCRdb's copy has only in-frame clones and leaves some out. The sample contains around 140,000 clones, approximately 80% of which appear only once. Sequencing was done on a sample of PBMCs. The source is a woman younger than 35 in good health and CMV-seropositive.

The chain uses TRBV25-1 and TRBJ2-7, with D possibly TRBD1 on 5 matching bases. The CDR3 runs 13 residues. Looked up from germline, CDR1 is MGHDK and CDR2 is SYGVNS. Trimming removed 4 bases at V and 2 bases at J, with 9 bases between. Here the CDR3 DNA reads TGTGCCAGCAGTGGTCCGACAGCCTACGAGCAGTACTTC. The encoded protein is CASSGPTAYEQYF.

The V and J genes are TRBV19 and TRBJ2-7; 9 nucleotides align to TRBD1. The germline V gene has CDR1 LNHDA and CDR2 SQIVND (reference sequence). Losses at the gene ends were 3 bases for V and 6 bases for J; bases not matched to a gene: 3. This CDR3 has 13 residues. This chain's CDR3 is CASSIDRGGEQYF. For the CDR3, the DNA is TGTGCCAGTAGTATTGACAGGGGGGGCGAGCAGTACTTC.

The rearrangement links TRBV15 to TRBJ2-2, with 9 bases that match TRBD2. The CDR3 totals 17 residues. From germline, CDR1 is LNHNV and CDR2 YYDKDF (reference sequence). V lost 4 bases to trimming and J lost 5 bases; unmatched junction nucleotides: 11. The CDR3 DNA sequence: TGTGCCACCAGCACCAGCTGGGCGGGGGGGCAGACCGGGGAGCTGTTTTTT. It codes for CATSTSWAGGQTGELFF.

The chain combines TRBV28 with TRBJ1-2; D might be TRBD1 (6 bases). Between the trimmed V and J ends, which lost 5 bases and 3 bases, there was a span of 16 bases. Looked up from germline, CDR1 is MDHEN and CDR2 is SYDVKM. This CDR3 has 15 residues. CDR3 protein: CASSRSQGTYYGYTF. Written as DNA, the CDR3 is TGTGCCAGCAGTAGAAGTCAGGGGACCTACTATGGCTACACCTTC.

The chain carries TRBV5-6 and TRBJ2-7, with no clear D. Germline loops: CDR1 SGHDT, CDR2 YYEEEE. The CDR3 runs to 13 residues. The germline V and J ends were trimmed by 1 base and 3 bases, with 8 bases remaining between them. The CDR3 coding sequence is TGTGCCAGCAGCTTGAGCCTGTACTACGAGCAGTACTTC. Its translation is CASSLSLYYEQYF.

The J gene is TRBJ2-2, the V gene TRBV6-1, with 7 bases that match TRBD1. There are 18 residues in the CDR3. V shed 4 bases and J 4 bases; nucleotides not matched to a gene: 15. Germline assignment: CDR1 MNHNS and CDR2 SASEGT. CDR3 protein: CASSGTIPGQVSTGELFF. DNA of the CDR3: TGTGCCAGCAGTGGAACCATACCAGGACAGGTCTCCACCGGGGAGCTGTTTTTT.

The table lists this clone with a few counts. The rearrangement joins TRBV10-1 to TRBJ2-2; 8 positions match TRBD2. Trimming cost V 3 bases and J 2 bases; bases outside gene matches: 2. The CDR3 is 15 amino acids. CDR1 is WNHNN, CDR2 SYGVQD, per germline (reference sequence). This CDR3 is CASSDSGKNTGELFF. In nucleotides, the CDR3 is TGCGCCAGCAGTGATAGCGGGAAAAACACCGGGGAGCTGTTTTTT.

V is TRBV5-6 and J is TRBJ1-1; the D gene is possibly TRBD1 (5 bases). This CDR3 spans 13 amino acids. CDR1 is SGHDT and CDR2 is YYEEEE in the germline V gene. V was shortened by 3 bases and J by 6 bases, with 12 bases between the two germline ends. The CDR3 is CASSSRGRPEAFF. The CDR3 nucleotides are TGTGCCAGCAGCTCGCGGGGCCGCCCTGAAGCTTTCTTT.

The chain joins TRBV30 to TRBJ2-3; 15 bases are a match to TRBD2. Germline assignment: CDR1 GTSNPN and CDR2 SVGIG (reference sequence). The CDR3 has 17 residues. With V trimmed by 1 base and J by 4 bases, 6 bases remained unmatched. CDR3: CAWSARRTSGGADTQYF. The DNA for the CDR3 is TGTGCCTGGAGTGCCCGCCGGACTAGCGGGGGGGCAGATACGCAGTATTTT.

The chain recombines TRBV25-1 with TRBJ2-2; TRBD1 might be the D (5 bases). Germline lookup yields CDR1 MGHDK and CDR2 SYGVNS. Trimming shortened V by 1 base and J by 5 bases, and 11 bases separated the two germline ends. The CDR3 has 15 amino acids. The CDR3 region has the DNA TGTGCCAGCAGTGAATCAGGGTTAGAGACCGGGGAGCTGTTTTTT. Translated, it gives CASSESGLETGELFF.

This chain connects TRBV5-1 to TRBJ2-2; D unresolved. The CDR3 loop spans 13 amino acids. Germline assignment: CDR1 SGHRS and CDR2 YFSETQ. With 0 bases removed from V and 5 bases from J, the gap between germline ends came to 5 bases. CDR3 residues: CASSLDPTGELFF. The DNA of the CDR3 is TGCGCCAGCAGCTTGGATCCGACCGGGGAGCTGTTTTTT.

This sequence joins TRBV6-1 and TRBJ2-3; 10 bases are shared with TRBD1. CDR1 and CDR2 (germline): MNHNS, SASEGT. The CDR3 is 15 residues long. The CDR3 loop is CFSGDRGQSTDTQYF. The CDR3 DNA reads TGTTTTAGTGGGGACAGGGGTCAAAGCACAGATACGCAGTATTTT.

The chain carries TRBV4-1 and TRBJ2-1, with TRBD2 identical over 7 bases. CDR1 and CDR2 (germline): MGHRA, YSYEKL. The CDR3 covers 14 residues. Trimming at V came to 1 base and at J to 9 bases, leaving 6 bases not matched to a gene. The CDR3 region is CASSQALAVSEQFF. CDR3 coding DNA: TGCGCCAGCAGCCAAGCCCTAGCGGTTAGTGAGCAGTTCTTC.

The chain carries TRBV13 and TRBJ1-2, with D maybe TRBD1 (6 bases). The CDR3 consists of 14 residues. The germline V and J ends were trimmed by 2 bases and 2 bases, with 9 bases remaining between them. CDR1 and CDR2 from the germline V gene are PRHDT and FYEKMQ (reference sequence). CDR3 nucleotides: TGTGCCAGCAGCTTAACCAGGGGCAACTATGGCTACACCTTC. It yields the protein CASSLTRGNYGYTF.

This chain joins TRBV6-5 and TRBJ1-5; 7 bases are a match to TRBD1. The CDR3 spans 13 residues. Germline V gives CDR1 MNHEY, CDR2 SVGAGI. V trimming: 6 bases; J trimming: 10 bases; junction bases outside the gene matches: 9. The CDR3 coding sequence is TGTGCCAGCAGAGCCAGGGACAGCTCCCCCCAGCATTTT. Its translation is CASRARDSSPQHF.

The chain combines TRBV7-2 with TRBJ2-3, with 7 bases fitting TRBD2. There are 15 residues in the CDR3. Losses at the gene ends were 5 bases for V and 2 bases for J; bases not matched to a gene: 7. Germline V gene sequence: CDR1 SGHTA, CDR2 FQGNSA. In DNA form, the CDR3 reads TGTGCCAGCAGCCGTCCGGGACTAAACACAGATACGCAGTATTTT. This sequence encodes CASSRPGLNTDTQYF.

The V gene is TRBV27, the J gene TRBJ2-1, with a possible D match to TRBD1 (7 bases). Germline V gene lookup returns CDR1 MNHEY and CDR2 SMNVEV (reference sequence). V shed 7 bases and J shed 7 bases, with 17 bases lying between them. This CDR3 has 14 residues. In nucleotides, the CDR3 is TGTGCCAGCACCCTCAGGGGGGCTCGGAATGAGCAGTTCTTC. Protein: CASTLRGARNEQFF.

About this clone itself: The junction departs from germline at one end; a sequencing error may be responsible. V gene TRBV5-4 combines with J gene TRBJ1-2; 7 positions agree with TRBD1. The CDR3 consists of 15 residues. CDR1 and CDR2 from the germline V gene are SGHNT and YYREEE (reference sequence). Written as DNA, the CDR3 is TGCGCCAGCAGCCCCCGAGGGGACAGTGGGGGCGACTACACCTTC. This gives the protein CASSPRGDSGGDYTF.

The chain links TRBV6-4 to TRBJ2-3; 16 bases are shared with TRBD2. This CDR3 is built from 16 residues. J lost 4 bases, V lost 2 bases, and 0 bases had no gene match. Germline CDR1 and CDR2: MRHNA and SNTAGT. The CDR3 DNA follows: TGTGCCAGCAGTGACGGGACTAGCGGGGGGGCAGATACGCAGTATTTT. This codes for CASSDGTSGGADTQYF.

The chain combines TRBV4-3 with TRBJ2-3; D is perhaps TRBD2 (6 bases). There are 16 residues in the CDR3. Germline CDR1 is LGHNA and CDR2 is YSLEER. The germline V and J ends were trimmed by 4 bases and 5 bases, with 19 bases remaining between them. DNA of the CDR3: TGCGCCAGCAGCCGCCTCCGGGGGTCTCGGGGAGATACGCAGTATTTT. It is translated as CASSRLRGSRGDTQYF.

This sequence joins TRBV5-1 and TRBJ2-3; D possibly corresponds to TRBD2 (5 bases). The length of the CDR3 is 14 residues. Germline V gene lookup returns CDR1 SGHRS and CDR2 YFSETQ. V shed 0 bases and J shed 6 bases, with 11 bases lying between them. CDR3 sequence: CASSLVGSEDTQYF. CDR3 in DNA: TGCGCCAGCAGCTTGGTTGGTAGCGAGGATACGCAGTATTTT. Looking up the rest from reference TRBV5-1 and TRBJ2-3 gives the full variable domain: KAGVTQTPRYLIKTRGQQVTLSCSPISGHRSVSWYQQTPGQGLQFLFEYFSETQRNKGNFPGRFSGRQFSNSRSEMNVSTLELGDSALYLCASSLVGSEDTQYFGPGTRLTVL.

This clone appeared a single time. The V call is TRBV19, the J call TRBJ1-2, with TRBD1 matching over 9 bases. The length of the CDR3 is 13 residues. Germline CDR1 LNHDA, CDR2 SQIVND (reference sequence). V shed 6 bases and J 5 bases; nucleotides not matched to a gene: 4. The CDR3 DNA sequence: TGTGCCAGTAGAGTGGGACAGGGTTATGGCTACACCTTC. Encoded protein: CASRVGQGYGYTF.

The CDR3 here is CASSLFGLQETQYF. CDR3 DNA sequence: TGTGCCAGCAGCTTATTCGGGTTGCAAGAGACCCAGTACTTC. The rearrangement links TRBV11-2 to TRBJ2-5, with D unresolved. V was shortened by 2 bases and J by 2 bases, with 9 bases between the two germline ends. CDR1 is SGHAT and CDR2 is FQNNGV in the germline V gene. This CDR3 contains 14 residues.

The chain's CDR3 is CASRQVYEQYF. The CDR3 bases are TGTGCCAGCAGACAAGTCTACGAGCAGTACTTC. The rearrangement uses TRBV6-5 and TRBJ2-7; D is unresolved. Germline V CDR1 and CDR2: MNHEY, SVGAGI. CDR3 length equals 11 residues. Trimming left V 6 bases short and J 3 bases short, with 6 bases between.

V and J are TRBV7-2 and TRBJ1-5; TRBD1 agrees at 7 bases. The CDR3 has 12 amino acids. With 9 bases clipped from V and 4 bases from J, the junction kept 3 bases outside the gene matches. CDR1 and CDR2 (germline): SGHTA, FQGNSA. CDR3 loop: CASRQGNQPQHF. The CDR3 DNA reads TGTGCCAGTAGACAGGGTAATCAGCCCCAGCATTTT. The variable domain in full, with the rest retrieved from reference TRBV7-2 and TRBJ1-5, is GAGVSQSPSNKVTEKGKDVELRCDPISGHTALYWYRQSLGQGLEFLIYFQGNSAPDKSGLPSDRFSAERTGGSVSTLTIQRTQQEDSAVYLCASRQGNQPQHFGDGTRLSIL.